This entry concerns a single T cell receptor beta chain. Its cognate antigen is unknown. The data were obtained in a study of OX40 agonist ivuxolimab in advanced cancers. Regarding the study as a whole: Expansion of clones was among the lowest in partial responders at 0.1-3.0 mg/kg. Researchers did not establish what antigens the expanded peripheral T cells target.

Per germline, CDR1 MNHEY and CDR2 SVGAGI. This CDR3 is built from 14 residues. Trimming removed 4 bases from V and 4 bases from J; junction bases left unmatched: 7. TCRdb's table, derived via immunoSEQ multiplex PCR, lists solely in-frame clones and lacks some. The sample yields approximately 90,000 clones, nearly 90% seen once. The rearrangement links TRBV6-5 to TRBJ2-7, with TRBD1 identical over 7 bases. The source was CD4+ or CD8+ T cells sorted from blood, collected in a trial of the OX40 agonist ivuxolimab. The sequence came from an adult with an advanced solid tumor such as melanoma, head and neck, liver or kidney cancer. CDR3 residues: CASSSPGQKYEQYF. DNA for the CDR3: TGTGCCAGCAGTTCCCCGGGACAGAAGTACGAGCAGTACTTC.